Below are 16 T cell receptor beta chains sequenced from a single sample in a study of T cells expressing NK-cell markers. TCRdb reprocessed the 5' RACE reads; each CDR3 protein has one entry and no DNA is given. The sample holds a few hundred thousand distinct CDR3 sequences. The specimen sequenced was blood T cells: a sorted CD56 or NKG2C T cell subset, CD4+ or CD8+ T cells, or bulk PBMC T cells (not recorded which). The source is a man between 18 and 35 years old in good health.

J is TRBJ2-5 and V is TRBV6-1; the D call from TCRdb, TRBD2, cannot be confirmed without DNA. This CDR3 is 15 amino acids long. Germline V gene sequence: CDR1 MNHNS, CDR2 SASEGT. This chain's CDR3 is CASNPSSGPSETQYF.

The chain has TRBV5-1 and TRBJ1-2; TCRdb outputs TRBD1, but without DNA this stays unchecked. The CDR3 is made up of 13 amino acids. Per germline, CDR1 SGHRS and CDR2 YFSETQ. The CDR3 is CASSATSGNGYTF.

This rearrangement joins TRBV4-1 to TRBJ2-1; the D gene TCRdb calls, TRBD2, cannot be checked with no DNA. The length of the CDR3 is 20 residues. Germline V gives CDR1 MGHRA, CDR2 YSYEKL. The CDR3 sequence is CASSQGIWTSGLINYNEQFF.

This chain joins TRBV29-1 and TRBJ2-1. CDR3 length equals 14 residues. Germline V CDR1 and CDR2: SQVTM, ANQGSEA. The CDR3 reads CSVVVLSSYNEQFF.

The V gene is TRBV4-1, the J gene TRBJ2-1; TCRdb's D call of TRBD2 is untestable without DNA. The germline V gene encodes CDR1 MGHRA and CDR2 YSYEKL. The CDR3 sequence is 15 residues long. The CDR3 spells CASTRVPGIYNEQFF.

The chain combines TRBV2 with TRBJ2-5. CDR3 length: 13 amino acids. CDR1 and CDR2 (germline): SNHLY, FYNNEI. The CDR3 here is CASSGTVQETQYF.

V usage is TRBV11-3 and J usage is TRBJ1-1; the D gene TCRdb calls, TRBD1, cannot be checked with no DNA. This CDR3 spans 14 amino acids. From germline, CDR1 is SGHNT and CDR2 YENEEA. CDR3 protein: CASLPGQGNTEAFF.

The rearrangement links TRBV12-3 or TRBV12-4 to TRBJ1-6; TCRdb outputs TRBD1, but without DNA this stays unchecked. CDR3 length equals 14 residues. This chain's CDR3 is CASRVTGENSPLHF.

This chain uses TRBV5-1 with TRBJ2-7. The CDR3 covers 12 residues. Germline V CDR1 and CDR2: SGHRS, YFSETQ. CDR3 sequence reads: CASSSVMDEQYF.

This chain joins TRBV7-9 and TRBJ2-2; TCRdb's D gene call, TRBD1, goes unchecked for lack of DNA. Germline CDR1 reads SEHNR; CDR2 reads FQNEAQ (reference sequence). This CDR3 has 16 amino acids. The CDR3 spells CASSLGPQGWTGELFF.

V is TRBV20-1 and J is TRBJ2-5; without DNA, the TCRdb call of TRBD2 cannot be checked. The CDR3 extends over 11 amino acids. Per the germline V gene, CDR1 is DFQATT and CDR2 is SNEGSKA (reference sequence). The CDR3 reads CSAQDWETQYF.

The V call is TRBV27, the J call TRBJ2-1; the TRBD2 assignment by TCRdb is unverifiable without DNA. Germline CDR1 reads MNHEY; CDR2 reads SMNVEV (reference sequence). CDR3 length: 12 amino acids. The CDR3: CAAGPMGTEQFF.

The CDR3: CASSLALGQGAHGYTF. This chain links TRBV12-3 or TRBV12-4 with TRBJ1-2; TCRdb gives TRBD1 as the D gene, but with no DNA this cannot be confirmed. This CDR3 spans 16 amino acids.

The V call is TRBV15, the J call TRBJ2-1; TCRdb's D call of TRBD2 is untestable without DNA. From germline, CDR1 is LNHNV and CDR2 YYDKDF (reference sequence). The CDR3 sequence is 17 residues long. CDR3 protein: CATSGQTSGIRQGEQFF.

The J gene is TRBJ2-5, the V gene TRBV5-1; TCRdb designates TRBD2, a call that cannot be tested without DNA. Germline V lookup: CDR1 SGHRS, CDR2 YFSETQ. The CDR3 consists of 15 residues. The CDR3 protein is CASSYGRRAQETQYF.

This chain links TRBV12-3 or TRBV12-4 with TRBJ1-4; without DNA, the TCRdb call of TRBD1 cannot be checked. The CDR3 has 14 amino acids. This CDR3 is CASRTTGDREKLFF.